Listed here is a single T cell receptor beta chain. Its antigen is still unknown. Here immunoSEQ multiplex PCR was the method, and the copy in TCRdb shows in-frame clones only, minus some. The sample records just over 90,000 clones, around 89% being singletons. Trimming took off 7 bases at V and 7 bases at J, with 14 bases between the two ends. The germline V gene encodes CDR1 GTSNPN and CDR2 SVGIG (reference sequence). This CDR3 is built from 13 residues. This sample was taken from a study of T cell responses to AZD1222 COVID-19 vaccine. Study conclusions and caveats: Once two AZD1222 doses were given, Spike-specific TCR breadth and depth went up.

The receptor was isolated from an adult who received the AZD1222 COVID-19 vaccine. The sequences come from peripheral blood, collected 28 days after the second AZD1222 dose. This chain links TRBV30 with TRBJ1-6, with D tentatively TRBD1 (5 bases). Here the CDR3 DNA reads TGTGCCTCCACCGGGACCGTCAATTCACCCCTCCACTTT. Amino acids: CASTGTVNSPLHF. Looking up the rest from reference TRBV30 and TRBJ1-6 gives the full variable domain: SQTIHQWPATLVQPVGSPLSLECTVEGTSNPNLYWYRQAAGRGLQLLFYSVGIGQISSEVPQNLSASRPQDRQFILSSKKLLLSDSGFYLCASTGTVNSPLHFGNGTRLTVT.